The 26 T cell receptor beta chains below were found in one sample sequenced in a study of vaccination and CD4 T cells after COVID-19. These receptors' antigens are unknown. Sequence data for DNA of cultured CD4+ T cells were generated by the Oncomine TCR Beta short-read assay. TCRdb reanalysed the PCR reads using MiXCR and keeps one entry per CDR3 protein. The profile shows 20,000 to 25,000 distinct CDR3 sequences, about 43% of them singletons. As to time point: late sampling 161 to 241 days after vaccination in a few convalescent patients. As to treatment: approximately 11-day PBMC culture with coronavirus spike peptide pools or control peptides (ViraFEST assay). The sequenced sample was CD4+ T cells from blood, cultured in vitro, obtained about 7 months after SARS-CoV-2 vaccination. The receptors were sampled from a human donor who had recovered from COVID-19.

The genes are TRBV28 and TRBJ1-6, with D possibly matching TRBD1 (6 bases). V shed 3 bases and J shed 7 bases, with 10 bases lying between them. The CDR3 has 14 residues. From germline, CDR1 is MDHEN and CDR2 SYDVKM. The DNA for the CDR3 is TGTGCCAGCAGTTTTCGGCAGGGGAATTCACCCCTCCACTTT. Residues: CASSFRQGNSPLHF.

V gene TRBV2 combines with J gene TRBJ2-3; maybe TRBD2 (6 bases). The V end was cut by 7 bases, the J end by 5 bases, with 10 bases between. CDR3 length: 12 amino acids. CDR1 is SNHLY, CDR2 FYNNEI, per germline. The DNA for the CDR3 is TGTGCCAGCATCCAGGGAGGAGATACGCAGTATTTT. Its translation: CASIQGGDTQYF.

The chain couples TRBV15 to TRBJ2-7; 9 bases are shared with TRBD2. The germline V gene encodes CDR1 LNHNV and CDR2 YYDKDF (reference sequence). J lost 0 bases, V lost 5 bases, and 8 bases had no gene match. This CDR3 is 16 amino acids long. The CDR3 nucleotides are TGTGCCACCAGCCGGCGGGGGGGCGGGAGCTCCTACGAGCAGTACTTC. It yields the protein CATSRRGGGSSYEQYF.

The V call is TRBV7-9, the J call TRBJ2-3, with D unclear. V was cut by 1 base and J by 4 bases, with 3 bases left in between. Germline V gives CDR1 SEHNR, CDR2 FQNEAQ (reference sequence). The CDR3 totals 12 residues. The DNA for the CDR3 is TGTGCCAGCAGCTTAGTTCCAGATACGCAGTATTTT. Its translation: CASSLVPDTQYF.

The chain recombines TRBV21-1 with TRBJ2-7; TRBD1, the table's D call, was not compared with the DNA. TRBV21-1 is flagged as a pseudogene. This CDR3 comprises 15 residues. The CDR3 loop is CASSAQTGKHYEQYF. The CDR3 DNA follows: TGTGCCAGCAGCGCCCAGACAGGGAAACACTACGAGCAGTACTTC.

The J gene is TRBJ2-5, the V gene TRBV7-6; D unclear. Germline CDR1 SGHVS, CDR2 FNYEAQ. The germline V and J ends were trimmed by 1 base and 7 bases, with 10 bases remaining between them. The CDR3 covers 13 residues. The CDR3 region is CASSLGSVGTQYF. In DNA form, the CDR3 reads TGTGCCAGCAGCTTAGGCTCAGTTGGGACCCAGTACTTC.

The table lists this clonotype with a few counts. This chain connects TRBV6-5 to TRBJ2-1; 7 nucleotides agree with TRBD2. The germline V gene has CDR1 MNHEY and CDR2 SVGAGI. V shed 4 bases and J 5 bases; nucleotides not matched to a gene: 2. This CDR3 contains 13 residues. CDR3 bases: TGTGCCAGCAGTTCTAGCGGTCACAATGAGCAGTTCTTC. This encodes CASSSSGHNEQFF.

The chain employs TRBV28 and TRBJ2-2; D is ambiguous. Trimming stripped 3 bases from V and 1 base from J, with 9 bases between. CDR3 length equals 15 residues. Germline loops: CDR1 MDHEN, CDR2 SYDVKM. CDR3 nucleotide sequence: TGTGCCAGCAGTTTGACTGACGTGAACACCGGGGAGCTGTTTTTT. This encodes CASSLTDVNTGELFF.

J is TRBJ1-5 and V is TRBV7-3; D gene uncertain. The germline V gene has CDR1 SGHTA and CDR2 FQGTGA. Trimming took off 1 base at V and 7 bases at J, with 8 bases between the two ends. This CDR3 comprises 13 residues. The CDR3 sequence: CASSLNPSQPQHF. The CDR3 DNA reads as TGTGCCAGCAGCTTAAACCCCTCGCAGCCCCAGCATTTT.

The CDR3 coding sequence is TGCAGTGCTAGAGCCTGGGGGGGAGGGGGTTTATTGTTGGGCCTCACAGATACGCAGTATTTT. Translated: CSARAWGGGGLLLGLTDTQYF. The genes are TRBV20-1 and TRBJ2-3; TRBD2 is a possible D gene (7 bases). Trimming cost V 1 base and J 2 bases, with 31 bases left between them. The CDR3 extends over 21 amino acids. The germline gives CDR1 DFQATT, CDR2 SNEGSKA (reference sequence).

V and J are TRBV24-1 and TRBJ2-5, with 9 bases matching TRBD1. V gave up 1 base and J gave up 2 bases; unmatched junction bases: 7. Germline V gives CDR1 KGHDR, CDR2 SFDVKD. The length of the CDR3 is 17 residues. In DNA, the CDR3 is TGTGCCACCAGTGATTTCAGTTGGGACAGGGCACAAGAGACCCAGTACTTC. As protein: CATSDFSWDRAQETQYF.

The chain links TRBV19 to TRBJ2-7; 13 nucleotides agree with TRBD2. Germline trimming cut 6 bases from V and 7 bases from J; bases unmatched to any gene: 3. Germline loops: CDR1 LNHDA, CDR2 SQIVND (reference sequence). This CDR3 is built from 13 residues. The CDR3 DNA sequence: TGTGCCAGTAGCCGACTAGCGGGAGGTGAGCAGTACTTC. This translates into CASSRLAGGEQYF.

This clonotype has a handful of counts. V usage is TRBV19 and J usage is TRBJ1-5, with 7 bases lining up with TRBD1. Germline values: CDR1 LNHDA, CDR2 SQIVND (reference sequence). The CDR3 extends over 15 amino acids. Trimming took 10 bases from V and 3 from J; bases not matched to a gene: 12. As DNA, the CDR3 is TGTGCCACCAGACAGGGAGGGATGGACAATCAGCCCCAGCATTTT. This translates into CATRQGGMDNQPQHF.

This clonotype was seen only a few times. The chain joins TRBV28 to TRBJ1-5; unclear D gene. CDR3 length: 12 amino acids. Germline assignment: CDR1 MDHEN and CDR2 SYDVKM. V lost 7 bases and J 6 bases, leaving 10 bases between the germline ends. The CDR3: CASKLLSQPQHF. As DNA, the CDR3 is TGTGCCAGCAAGCTATTAAGTCAGCCCCAGCATTTT.

The V gene is TRBV6-5, the J gene TRBJ2-7; 12 nucleotides line up with TRBD2. J gave up 2 bases and V 1 base, and 3 bases lay outside the gene matches. Germline CDR1 MNHEY, CDR2 SVGAGI. This CDR3 is 16 amino acids long. CDR3 residues: CASSYFASGRAYEQYF. The CDR3 DNA is TGTGCCAGCAGTTACTTCGCTAGCGGGAGGGCCTACGAGCAGTACTTC.

The sample holds a few counts of this clonotype. This chain connects TRBV10-3 to TRBJ2-1, with 10 bases aligning to TRBD2. Unmatched junction bases numbered 14, after V lost 10 bases and J lost 8 bases. CDR1 ENHRY and CDR2 SYGVKD come from the germline V gene. The CDR3 sequence is 15 residues long. The CDR3 DNA reads as TGTGCCACCGCCTCCCTGGGGCTAGCGGGAGATGAGCAGTTCTTC. Protein product: CATASLGLAGDEQFF.

The genes are TRBV28 and TRBJ1-2; D remains ambiguous. Trimming took off 7 bases at V and 4 bases at J, with 13 bases between the two ends. The germline CDR1 and CDR2 sequences are MDHEN and SYDVKM. The CDR3 extends over 13 amino acids. The CDR3, as DNA: TGTGCCAGCACCATCTCGTACGGCTATGGCTACACCTTC. Amino acid sequence: CASTISYGYGYTF.

This clonotype came up a few times. The chain has TRBV19 and TRBJ1-2; D is unresolved. The CDR3 extends over 12 amino acids. Germline loops: CDR1 LNHDA, CDR2 SQIVND (reference sequence). V was pared by 4 bases and J by 1 base, with 4 bases between. For the CDR3, the DNA is TGTGCCAGTAGTACAAATAACTATGGCTACACCTTC. Translating gives CASSTNNYGYTF.

The J gene is TRBJ1-6, the V gene TRBV6-1; 8 bases agree with TRBD1. With V trimmed by 5 bases and J by 1 base, 4 bases remained unmatched. The CDR3 covers 16 residues. The germline V gene encodes CDR1 MNHNS and CDR2 SASEGT. In DNA, the CDR3 is TGTGCCAGCAGTCGACAGGGGTGGTCCTATAATTCACCCCTCCACTTT. As protein: CASSRQGWSYNSPLHF.

V and J are TRBV7-2 and TRBJ1-6, with 7 bases matching TRBD1. This CDR3 is 13 amino acids long. With V trimmed by 0 bases and J by 10 bases, 0 bases remained unmatched. Germline V CDR1 and CDR2: SGHTA, FQGNSA. The CDR3, as DNA: TGTGCCAGCAGCTTAGCAGGGGGCTCACCCCTCCACTTT. It specifies CASSLAGGSPLHF.

This chain joins TRBV7-3 and TRBJ2-1; 10 positions agree with TRBD2. The V gene end was trimmed by 4 bases and the J gene end by 6 bases; junction bases not matched to a gene: 3. Germline V gene sequence: CDR1 SGHTA, CDR2 FQGTGA. The CDR3 consists of 14 residues. CDR3 nucleotide sequence: TGTGCCAGCAGCTCAGGGACTAGCGTCAATGAGCAGTTCTTC. Residues: CASSSGTSVNEQFF.

The chain recombines TRBV19 with TRBJ2-7, with TRBD1 matching over 11 bases. This CDR3 has 15 amino acids. The V and J ends lost 4 bases and 3 bases, in that order; junction bases with no gene match: 5. Germline lookup yields CDR1 LNHDA and CDR2 SQIVND (reference sequence). CDR3 loop: CASSTRTGGSYEQYF. CDR3 bases: TGTGCCAGTAGTACCCGGACAGGGGGCAGCTACGAGCAGTACTTC.

V and J are TRBV7-2 and TRBJ2-3; D ambiguous. Trimming left V 3 bases short and J 5 bases short, with 6 bases between. The germline V gene encodes CDR1 SGHTA and CDR2 FQGNSA. The CDR3 has 12 amino acids. Here the CDR3 DNA reads TGTGCCAGCAGCTTCCAGCGAGATACGCAGTATTTT. It yields the protein CASSFQRDTQYF.

This clonotype was seen a handful of times. This chain uses TRBV20-1 with TRBJ2-7; 10 bases match TRBD2. The CDR3 consists of 14 residues. Germline V CDR1 and CDR2: DFQATT, SNEGSKA (reference sequence). V shed 1 base, J shed 12 bases, and the junction held 12 bases outside the gene matches. The CDR3 here is CSARGISSGSMTYF. The CDR3 DNA reads as TGCAGTGCTAGAGGTATTTCTAGCGGGAGTATGACGTACTTC.

The rearrangement uses TRBV11-2 and TRBJ2-7; D may be TRBD1 (6 bases). V dropped 2 bases and J dropped 3 bases, with 14 bases sitting between them. The CDR3 contains 15 residues. Per the germline V gene, CDR1 is SGHAT and CDR2 is FQNNGV. CDR3 sequence: CASSLSPGAIYEQYF. CDR3 bases: TGTGCCAGCAGCTTATCGCCAGGGGCGATCTACGAGCAGTACTTC.

The V and J genes are TRBV7-9 and TRBJ2-1, with 7 positions matching TRBD2. Germline V gene lookup returns CDR1 SEHNR and CDR2 FQNEAQ (reference sequence). The CDR3 spans 15 residues. V dropped 5 bases and J dropped 0; count of bases not matched to a gene: 4. In DNA form, the CDR3 reads TGTGCCAGCAGCCGGACTAGGGGCTCCTACAATGAGCAGTTCTTC. Translating it yields CASSRTRGSYNEQFF.